The clone carrying this TCR beta chain showed up many times. The CDR3 loop spans 13 amino acids. CDR1 and CDR2 from the germline V gene are LNHDA and SQIVND (reference sequence). The ends were cut back, 3 bases at V and 6 bases at J, with 9 bases in the middle. As part of library construction, unique molecular identifiers were attached to individual cDNA molecules. From the 5' RACE reads, TCRdb called clonotypes with MiXCR, one entry per CDR3 protein. This sample has about 99,000 distinct CDR3 sequences; approximately 16% occur once, and the top ten carry around 1.3%. This sample was taken from a study of early T cells in non-severe SARS-CoV-2 infection. Across the whole study: Investigators sequenced bulk RNA drawn from unsorted whole blood, and chains remained unpaired.

This receptor was taken from an adult who was a healthcare worker with PCR-confirmed SARS-CoV-2 infection or an uninfected control (not recorded which). The specimen was whole blood. The genes are TRBV19 and TRBJ2-1; D is perhaps TRBD1 (5 bases). The CDR3, as DNA: TGTGCCAGTAGTATCTGGCAGGGCAATGAGCAGTTCTTC. This gives the protein CASSIWQGNEQFF.